This passage covers 25 T cell receptor beta chains from one sample sequenced in a study of identical twins. TCRdb re-derived calls from the 5' RACE reads in MiXCR, one entry per CDR3 protein. This sample has 600,000 to 850,000 distinct CDR3 sequences, with about 18% found just once. These data were also filed under a second study, of T cells expressing NK-cell markers.

Sequenced: PBMCs. The receptors originated from a young woman in good health.

This sequence joins TRBV12-3 or TRBV12-4 and TRBJ2-1, with 8 bases identical to TRBD2. With 7 bases clipped from V and 2 bases from J, the junction kept 4 bases outside the gene matches. This CDR3 is 14 amino acids long. CDR3 sequence (DNA): TGTGCCAGCAATCCGGGAGGGACCTACAATGAGCAGTTCTTC. The encoded protein is CASNPGGTYNEQFF.

The J gene is TRBJ2-3, the V gene TRBV6-2 or TRBV6-3; 7 bases are shared with TRBD1. CDR1 is MNHEY, CDR2 SVGEGT, per germline. This CDR3 region has 19 residues. J gave up 2 bases and V 6 bases, and 20 bases lay outside the gene matches. The CDR3 region has the DNA TGTGCCAGCAGCTTACCTAATTACAACAGGGGCCGCGACACAGATACGCAGTATTTT. Translation gives CASSLPNYNRGRDTDTQYF.

This clonotype was detected a few times. The rearrangement links TRBV29-1 to TRBJ1-2, with 7 bases matching TRBD1. This CDR3 has 12 residues. J gave up 2 bases and V 7 bases, and 4 bases lay outside the gene matches. From germline, CDR1 is SQVTM and CDR2 ANQGSEA. Here the CDR3 DNA reads TGCAGCGGCGTCAGGGGGAACTATGGCTACACCTTC. Protein: CSGVRGNYGYTF.

The rearrangement joins TRBV12-5 to TRBJ2-5; D is possibly TRBD1 (5 bases). Looked up from germline, CDR1 is LGHNT and CDR2 is FRNRAP. The CDR3 is made up of 13 amino acids. V was shortened by 0 bases and J by 7 bases, with 9 bases between the two germline ends. The CDR3 bases are TGTGCTAGTGGTTTGGTCCAGGGAAGGACCCAGTACTTC. It codes for CASGLVQGRTQYF. Full variable domain (rest looked up from reference TRBV12-5 and TRBJ2-5): DARVTQTPRHKVTEMGQEVTMRCQPILGHNTVFWYRQTMMQGLELLAYFRNRAPLDDSGMPKDRFSAEMPDATLATLKIQPSEPRDSAVYFCASGLVQGRTQYFGPGTRLLVL.

CDR3 nucleotides: TGCAGTGCCGAACAGGAACAGCTAAGAATCTACACCTTC. Translating gives CSAEQEQLRIYTF. The rearrangement links TRBV20-1 to TRBJ1-2; perhaps TRBD1 as D (5 bases). The CDR3 has 13 residues. The germline V gene encodes CDR1 DFQATT and CDR2 SNEGSKA (reference sequence). The germline V and J ends were trimmed by 6 bases and 10 bases, with 21 bases remaining between them.

This clonotype was seen a few times. The chain is built from TRBV10-3 and TRBJ1-5; D unresolved. Germline CDR1 and CDR2: ENHRY and SYGVKD. The CDR3 has 12 amino acids. V was clipped by 4 bases and J by 5 bases, with 6 bases between them. Written as DNA, the CDR3 is TGTGCCATCAGTGTTTACGATCAGCCCCAGCATTTT. Protein product: CAISVYDQPQHF.

This clonotype came up a few times. This sequence joins TRBV12-3 or TRBV12-4 and TRBJ1-1; D gene ambiguous. CDR3 size: 15 residues. V was shortened by 4 bases and J by 4 bases, with 16 bases between the two germline ends. DNA for the CDR3: TGTGCCAGCAGTTCCCGCCGGGCGGGGAGCACTGAAGCTTTCTTT. Translating it yields CASSSRRAGSTEAFF.

The chain uses TRBV6-6 and TRBJ1-4; D gene ambiguous. Germline CDR1 and CDR2: MNHNY and SVGAGI (reference sequence). This CDR3 comprises 12 residues. V was pared by 2 bases and J by 8 bases, with 6 bases between. This chain's CDR3 is CASSYGPEKLFF. In DNA, the CDR3 is TGTGCCAGCAGTTACGGTCCGGAAAAACTGTTTTTT.

This CDR3 is CASAPRGLTYNEQFF. The CDR3 coding sequence is TGTGCCAGCGCCCCCCGGGGCCTTACCTACAATGAGCAGTTCTTC. The chain links TRBV6-2 or TRBV6-3 to TRBJ2-1; D possibly uses TRBD1 or TRBD2 (5 bases each). Per the germline V gene, CDR1 is MNHEY and CDR2 is SVGEGT. V was clipped by 8 bases and J by 2 bases, with 16 bases between them. The CDR3 sequence is 15 residues long.

V and J are TRBV24-1 and TRBJ2-2; 10 bases line up with TRBD1. The CDR3 extends over 17 amino acids. Germline V lookup: CDR1 KGHDR, CDR2 SFDVKD. The trim removed 4 bases at V and 4 bases at J, leaving 8 bases unmatched. CDR3 bases: TGTGCCACCAGTGACCCGCGCGGACAGGGGGGCACCGGGGAGCTGTTTTTT. It encodes CATSDPRGQGGTGELFF.

The chain is built from TRBV7-8 and TRBJ2-2; 7 bases fit TRBD1. Germline CDR1 and CDR2: SGHVS and FQNEAQ. The CDR3 totals 13 residues. The junction had 8 bases not matched to a gene; V was cut back by 10 bases and J by 6 bases. The CDR3 DNA reads as TGTGCCATCGCCCCGACAGGGTCCGGGGAGCTGTTTTTT. Protein product: CAIAPTGSGELFF.

The V call is TRBV24-1, the J call TRBJ2-7; D unresolved. The CDR3 sequence is 16 residues long. V dropped 5 bases and J dropped 0 bases, with 16 bases sitting between them. CDR1 is KGHDR, CDR2 SFDVKD, per germline. This chain's CDR3 is CATSGPDGRHSYEQYF. CDR3 in DNA: TGTGCCACCAGTGGCCCTGACGGACGACACTCCTACGAGCAGTACTTC.

This clonotype was found a few times. The gene calls are TRBV6-1 and TRBJ2-7, with D unclear. The CDR3 covers 14 residues. Trimming stripped 4 bases from V and 9 bases from J, with 19 bases between. The germline CDR1 and CDR2 sequences are MNHNS and SASEGT. CDR3 protein: CASSVDRGMRGQYF. CDR3 DNA sequence: TGTGCCAGCAGTGTGGATCGCGGCATGCGAGGGCAGTACTTC.

This clonotype was seen a few times. V and J are TRBV25-1 and TRBJ2-2; TRBD1 or TRBD2 may be the D gene (6 bases each). The V and J ends lost 0 bases and 4 bases respectively, with 12 bases between them. Germline V CDR1 and CDR2: MGHDK, SYGVNS. The CDR3 is made up of 16 amino acids. CDR3 sequence (DNA): TGTGCCAGCAGTGAATATTCGGGGGCCAGCACCGGGGAGCTGTTTTTT. This sequence encodes CASSEYSGASTGELFF.

This clonotype was detected only a few times. The chain recombines TRBV5-1 with TRBJ2-6, with 8 bases fitting TRBD1. J lost 1 base, V lost 4 bases, and 7 bases had no gene match. Germline V gives CDR1 SGHRS, CDR2 YFSETQ. The CDR3 loop spans 17 amino acids. CDR3 sequence (DNA): TGCGCCAGCAGCCTGGGACAGGAGTTGTCTGGGGCCAACGTCCTGACTTTC. Its translation: CASSLGQELSGANVLTF.

This clonotype was recorded a few times. The rearrangement links TRBV11-2 to TRBJ2-5, with 12 positions matching TRBD2. V dropped 3 bases and J dropped 5; count of bases not matched to a gene: 4. The CDR3 runs 15 residues. Germline CDR1 SGHAT, CDR2 FQNNGV. In nucleotides, the CDR3 is TGTGCCAGCAGCTTTCTGACTAGCGGGAGTGAGACCCAGTACTTC. It codes for CASSFLTSGSETQYF.

The J gene is TRBJ2-7, the V gene TRBV29-1; D may correspond to TRBD1 or TRBD2 (5 bases each). Looked up from germline, CDR1 is SQVTM and CDR2 is ANQGSEA. The CDR3 extends over 13 amino acids. The V and J ends lost 4 bases and 6 bases respectively, with 16 bases between them. As DNA, the CDR3 is TGCAGCGTTGGACCCGGGGCCCTCGCCGAGCAGTACTTC. Translated: CSVGPGALAEQYF.

J is TRBJ2-5 and V is TRBV12-3 or TRBV12-4; 11 bases are a match to TRBD2. J gave up 5 bases and V 6 bases, and 11 bases lay outside the gene matches. This CDR3 is built from 16 residues. CDR3 sequence (DNA): TGTGCCAGCAGCCGACCACTAGCGGGAGAACGGGAGACCCAGTACTTC. It yields the protein CASSRPLAGERETQYF.

The V and J genes are TRBV11-2 and TRBJ2-1, with 10 bases that match TRBD2. V shed 1 base, J shed 3 bases, and the junction held 9 bases outside the gene matches. CDR1 SGHAT and CDR2 FQNNGV come from the germline V gene. CDR3 length equals 18 residues. The CDR3 region has the DNA TGTGCCAGCAGCTTAGGGTCTTCGGCTAGCGGGGGCTACAATGAGCAGTTCTTC. As protein: CASSLGSSASGGYNEQFF.

This clonotype was seen only a few times. The chain carries TRBV7-9 and TRBJ2-1; D is perhaps TRBD1 or TRBD2 (5 bases each). The CDR3 has 15 residues. Germline V gene sequence: CDR1 SEHNR, CDR2 FQNEAQ (reference sequence). Deletions cut 2 bases from V and 4 bases from J, with 12 bases between. The CDR3 sequence is CASSLRDLNYNEQFF. In nucleotides, the CDR3 is TGTGCCAGCAGCTTACGGGACCTAAATTACAATGAGCAGTTCTTC.

This clonotype was counted between two and nine times. V usage is TRBV10-3 and J usage is TRBJ2-1; 9 bases line up with TRBD2. Trimming took 5 bases from V and 8 from J; bases not matched to a gene: 10. Germline values: CDR1 ENHRY, CDR2 SYGVKD. The CDR3 totals 15 residues. CDR3 sequence: CAISSGTSPWYEQFF. The CDR3 DNA reads as TGTGCCATCAGTTCCGGGACTAGCCCATGGTATGAGCAGTTCTTC.

This clonotype was picked up a small number of times. This rearrangement joins TRBV6-1 to TRBJ2-1, with 12 bases fitting TRBD1. Germline V gene lookup returns CDR1 MNHNS and CDR2 SASEGT. The CDR3 has 16 residues. With V trimmed by 5 bases and J by 8 bases, 10 bases remained unmatched. The CDR3 loop is CASSRLGTGGRYEQFF. In DNA form, the CDR3 reads TGTGCCAGCAGTCGCCTCGGGACAGGGGGCCGGTATGAGCAGTTCTTC.

The CDR3: CASSQGLVFSGFF. CDR3 bases: TGTGCCAGCAGCCAAGGACTAGTATTTTCTGGGTTCTTC. The chain recombines TRBV3-1 with TRBJ2-1; the D gene is possibly TRBD2 (6 bases). CDR3 length: 13 residues. Germline V CDR1 and CDR2: LGHDT, YNNKEL (reference sequence). V was pared by 1 base and J by 15 bases, with 16 bases between.

This clonotype was seen a handful of times. The CDR3 ends on some other residue instead of the conserved phenylalanine or tryptophan, so this is likely a read error. The DNA is omitted, as the CDR3 cannot be located on it reliably, and the CDR3 follows TCRdb's listing. The chain links TRBV5-1 to TRBJ2-7. The CDR3 length equals 10 residues, ends included. Germline V gene lookup returns CDR1 SGHRS and CDR2 YFSETQ. This CDR3 reads CASSPTKRRA.

This chain uses TRBV27 with TRBJ2-1; D might be TRBD1 (5 bases). This CDR3 has 17 residues. Germline assignment: CDR1 MNHEY and CDR2 SMNVEV (reference sequence). Trimming took 5 bases from V and 5 from J, leaving 22 bases between them. CDR3 nucleotides: TGTGCCAGCAGTCCCTTCTCGGACATCTCGGTAAACAATGAGCAGTTCTTC. This codes for CASSPFSDISVNNEQFF.